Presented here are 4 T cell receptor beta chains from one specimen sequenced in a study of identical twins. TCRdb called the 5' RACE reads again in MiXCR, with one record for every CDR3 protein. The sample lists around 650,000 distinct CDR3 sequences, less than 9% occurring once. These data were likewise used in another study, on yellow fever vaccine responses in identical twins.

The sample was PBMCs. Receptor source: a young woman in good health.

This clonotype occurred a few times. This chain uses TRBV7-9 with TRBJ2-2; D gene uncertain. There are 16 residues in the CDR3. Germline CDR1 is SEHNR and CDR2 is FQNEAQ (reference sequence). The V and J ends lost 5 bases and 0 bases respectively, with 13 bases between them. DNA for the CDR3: TGTGCCAGCAGCCCCTCGCCGGCGTCGAACACCGGGGAGCTGTTTTTT. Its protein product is CASSPSPASNTGELFF.

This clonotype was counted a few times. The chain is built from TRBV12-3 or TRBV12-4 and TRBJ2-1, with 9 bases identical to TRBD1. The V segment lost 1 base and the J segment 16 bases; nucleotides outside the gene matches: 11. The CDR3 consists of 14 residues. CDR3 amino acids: CASSLEMGTGRYFF. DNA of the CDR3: TGTGCCAGCAGTTTAGAAATGGGGACAGGGCGATATTTCTTC.

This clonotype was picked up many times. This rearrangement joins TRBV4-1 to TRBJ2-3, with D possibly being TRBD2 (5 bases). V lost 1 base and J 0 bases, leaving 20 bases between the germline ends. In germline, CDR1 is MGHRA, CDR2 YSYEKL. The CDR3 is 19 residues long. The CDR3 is CASSQGWFVGSSSTDTQYF. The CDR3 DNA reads TGCGCCAGCAGCCAAGGCTGGTTCGTGGGGAGTTCTAGCACAGATACGCAGTATTTT.

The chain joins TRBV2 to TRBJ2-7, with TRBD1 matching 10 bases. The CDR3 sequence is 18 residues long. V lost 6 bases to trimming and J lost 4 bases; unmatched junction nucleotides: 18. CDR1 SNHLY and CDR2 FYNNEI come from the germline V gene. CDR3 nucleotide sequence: TGTGCCAGCAGCGGGGGCCTTTTACCGGGACAGGGGAGGTACGAGCAGTACTTC. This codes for CASSGGLLPGQGRYEQYF.